These 29 T cell receptor beta chains came from one sample sequenced in a study of cytomegalovirus exposure and HLA in healthy donors. It was with 60 Vbeta and 13 Jbeta primers that the PCR ran. Generated by immunoSEQ multiplex PCR, the TCRdb table keeps only in-frame clones and is missing some. Counted here are around 140,000 clones, around 82% occurring once; the ten biggest clones make up roughly 2.4%. The sequencing sample was made of PBMCs. The receptor set was obtained from a man aged 50 or older in good health and CMV-seronegative.

V gene TRBV13 combines with J gene TRBJ1-2; D is possibly TRBD1 (6 bases). Between the trimmed V and J ends, which lost 5 bases and 6 bases, there was a span of 13 bases. The germline gives CDR1 PRHDT, CDR2 FYEKMQ (reference sequence). The CDR3 is 13 amino acids. The CDR3: CASSETGRDGYTF. CDR3 in DNA: TGTGCCAGCAGCGAAACAGGGAGGGATGGCTACACCTTC.

The chain has TRBV7-3 and TRBJ2-5; tentatively, D is TRBD2 (6 bases). Trimming shortened V by 4 bases and J by 5 bases, and 20 bases separated the two germline ends. Germline V gene data show CDR1 as SGHTA and CDR2 as FQGTGA. This CDR3 has 16 amino acids. CDR3 nucleotides: TGTGCCAGCAGCTCTACCGGGACTGGGCCTTTGGAGACCCAGTACTTC. This encodes CASSSTGTGPLETQYF.

The J gene is TRBJ1-3, the V gene TRBV7-9; 7 bases align to TRBD1. CDR1 is SEHNR, CDR2 FQNEAQ, per germline (reference sequence). The CDR3 covers 15 residues. The junction had 8 bases not matched to a gene; V was cut back by 5 bases and J by 4 bases. DNA for the CDR3: TGTGCCAGCAGCCGAGACAGGGCGAGCGGAAACACCATATATTTT. It encodes CASSRDRASGNTIYF.

V is TRBV28 and J is TRBJ1-6, with TRBD1 identical over 7 bases. There are 14 residues in the CDR3. V was clipped by 6 bases and J by 8 bases; unmatched bases: 7. CDR1 MDHEN and CDR2 SYDVKM come from the germline V gene. CDR3 nucleotide sequence: TGTGCCAGCAGCCCCGGACAGGCTCATTCACCCCTCCACTTT. Its protein product is CASSPGQAHSPLHF.

In its sample, this clone was seen once. The chain links TRBV7-9 to TRBJ1-2; D ambiguous. This CDR3 is 10 amino acids long. Between the trimmed V and J ends, which lost 1 base and 12 bases, there was a span of 6 bases. CDR1 SEHNR and CDR2 FQNEAQ come from the germline V gene (reference sequence). The CDR3: CASSLDRNTF. The CDR3 coding sequence is TGTGCCAGCAGCTTAGACAGAAACACCTTC.

The gene calls are TRBV5-4 and TRBJ1-1, with a weak D call TRBD1 (5 bases). The CDR3 consists of 15 residues. V was pared by 4 bases and J by 0 bases, with 13 bases between. Germline V CDR1 and CDR2: SGHNT, YYREEE (reference sequence). In nucleotides, the CDR3 is TGTGCCAGCAGCCTCGTCGCAGGGATGAACACTGAAGCTTTCTTT. This encodes CASSLVAGMNTEAFF.

The V call is TRBV30, the J call TRBJ1-4, with D perhaps TRBD1 (5 bases). V lost 0 bases to trimming and J lost 5 bases, with 13 bases between them. This CDR3 is built from 15 residues. Germline CDR1 is GTSNPN and CDR2 is SVGIG (reference sequence). CDR3 protein: CAWSVMAGLNEKLFF. In DNA form, the CDR3 reads TGTGCCTGGAGTGTAATGGCAGGGCTGAATGAAAAACTGTTTTTT.

This sequence joins TRBV29-1 and TRBJ1-1; no reliable D call. Trimming removed 7 bases from V and 0 bases from J, with 24 bases in between. This CDR3 region has 17 residues. In germline, CDR1 is SQVTM, CDR2 ANQGSEA. The CDR3 protein is CSDYDSRTYSLNTEAFF. In DNA form, the CDR3 reads TGCAGCGACTATGATAGCCGTACCTATTCCCTGAACACTGAAGCTTTCTTT.

This clone was seen only a few times. This chain links TRBV7-3 with TRBJ1-1; perhaps TRBD1 as D (5 bases). This CDR3 has 13 amino acids. Trimming pared 5 bases from V and 3 bases from J, leaving 10 bases between. In germline, CDR1 is SGHTA, CDR2 FQGTGA. The CDR3 is CASSLDSDTEAFF. CDR3 nucleotide sequence: TGTGCCAGCAGCCTCGACAGCGACACTGAAGCTTTCTTT.

The CDR3 DNA is TGTGCCAGCAGCTCGGTTAGCGGCACAGATACGCAGTATTTT. Translating gives CASSSVSGTDTQYF. This chain links TRBV13 with TRBJ2-3, with D tentatively TRBD2 (5 bases). The CDR3 spans 14 residues. V lost 4 bases and J 1 base, leaving 9 bases between the germline ends. CDR1 is PRHDT and CDR2 is FYEKMQ in the germline V gene (reference sequence).

The genes are TRBV10-3 and TRBJ1-1; D remains ambiguous. This CDR3 has 14 residues. CDR1 and CDR2 from the germline V gene are ENHRY and SYGVKD. V was clipped by 10 bases and J by 0 bases, with 15 bases between them. The CDR3 protein is CATIPGAMNTEAFF. As DNA, the CDR3 is TGTGCCACGATACCGGGAGCGATGAACACTGAAGCTTTCTTT.

The rearrangement joins TRBV6-1 to TRBJ2-1; 7 nucleotides align to TRBD2. J lost 5 bases, V lost 6 bases, and 7 bases had no gene match. Germline V gene data show CDR1 as MNHNS and CDR2 as SASEGT. The CDR3 sequence is 14 residues long. As DNA, the CDR3 is TGTGCCAGCAGAGAGACTAGCACGAACAATGAGCAGTTCTTC. Its translation: CASRETSTNNEQFF.

The rearrangement links TRBV6-5 to TRBJ1-1; a possible D gene is TRBD1 (6 bases). Germline CDR1 and CDR2: MNHEY and SVGAGI. Trimming removed 4 bases from V and 6 bases from J, with 15 bases in between. The CDR3 runs to 14 residues. The CDR3 DNA reads as TGTGCCAGCAGTTCGGGACACCCGGACGCTGAAGCTTTCTTT. Translated: CASSSGHPDAEAFF.

This chain connects TRBV9 to TRBJ1-1, with D possibly being TRBD1 (6 bases). Trimming cost V 4 bases and J 6 bases, with 19 bases left between them. Germline CDR1 SGDLS, CDR2 YYNGEE. CDR3 size: 15 residues. The CDR3 protein is CASSRGGQGTAEAFF. As DNA, the CDR3 is TGTGCCAGCAGCAGGGGGGGGCAGGGTACGGCTGAAGCTTTCTTT.

V is TRBV28 and J is TRBJ2-3; 14 nucleotides line up with TRBD2. This CDR3 spans 18 amino acids. The V gene's germline CDR1 is MDHEN and CDR2 SYDVKM. The V gene end was trimmed by 6 bases and the J gene end by 2 bases; junction bases not matched to a gene: 10. The DNA for the CDR3 is TGTGCCAGCAGGGTGATGGGACTAGCGGGGGACTCCACAGATACGCAGTATTTT. Translation: CASRVMGLAGDSTDTQYF.

The rearrangement uses TRBV5-4 and TRBJ1-2; D perhaps matches TRBD1 (6 bases). CDR3 length: 16 residues. The germline V and J ends were trimmed by 4 bases and 5 bases, with 21 bases remaining between them. The germline V gene encodes CDR1 SGHNT and CDR2 YYREEE (reference sequence). The CDR3 bases are TGTGCCAGCAGCCCGAAGGTTGGGGGGGCCTTTTATGGCTACACCTTC. Its translation is CASSPKVGGAFYGYTF.

This clone has only a few counts. This sequence joins TRBV5-1 and TRBJ2-6; D call uncertain. This CDR3 spans 15 amino acids. The V end lost 4 bases, the J end lost 2 bases, and 10 bases lay between the germline ends. Germline V gene sequence: CDR1 SGHRS, CDR2 YFSETQ. The CDR3: CASSQRGAGANVLTF. Written as DNA, the CDR3 is TGCGCCAGCAGCCAGCGAGGTGCTGGGGCCAACGTCCTGACTTTC.

The rearrangement links TRBV2 to TRBJ2-1; 11 bases fit TRBD2. Trimming cost V 0 bases and J 16 bases; bases outside gene matches: 8. Germline V gene lookup returns CDR1 SNHLY and CDR2 FYNNEI. This CDR3 region has 14 residues. The CDR3 bases are TGTGCCAGCAGTGAAGCGCTTACTAGCGGGGGTCCTTTCTTC. The encoded protein is CASSEALTSGGPFF.

CDR3 in DNA: TGCGCCAGCAGCTTGGATGTTCGAGCGGGAGACGGTGAGCAGTTCTTC. Translation gives CASSLDVRAGDGEQFF. The chain couples TRBV5-1 to TRBJ2-1; 8 bases are shared with TRBD2. This CDR3 spans 16 amino acids. The junction had 11 bases not matched to a gene; V was cut back by 0 bases and J by 9 bases. Per germline, CDR1 SGHRS and CDR2 YFSETQ.

The V call is TRBV15, the J call TRBJ1-2; 7 bases agree with TRBD1. The CDR3 is 15 residues long. V trimming: 5 bases; J trimming: 4 bases; junction bases outside the gene matches: 10. The germline CDR1 and CDR2 sequences are LNHNV and YYDKDF (reference sequence). CDR3 DNA: TGTGCCACCAGCCCTTCCAGGGGGACGACCTATGGCTACACCTTC. It encodes CATSPSRGTTYGYTF.

The genes are TRBV7-9 and TRBJ1-2; no reliable D call. V was shortened by 0 bases and J by 2 bases, with 4 bases between the two germline ends. CDR3 size: 13 residues. CDR1 and CDR2 (germline): SEHNR, FQNEAQ (reference sequence). The CDR3 spells CASSLAGNYGYTF. CDR3 DNA sequence: TGTGCCAGCAGCTTAGCCGGGAACTATGGCTACACCTTC.

The rearrangement links TRBV2 to TRBJ1-5, with D possibly being TRBD1 (5 bases). The CDR3 length is 15 residues. Trimming removed 8 bases at V and 2 bases at J, with 16 bases between. CDR1 and CDR2 from the germline V gene are SNHLY and FYNNEI. The CDR3: CASSGISRRNQPQHF. The CDR3 DNA reads TGTGCCAGCTCAGGGATTTCAAGACGCAATCAGCCCCAGCATTTT. Full variable domain (outside the CDR3, taken from reference TRBV2 and TRBJ1-5): EPEVTQTPSHQVTQMGQEVILRCVPISNHLYFYWYRQILGQKVEFLVSFYNNEISEKSEIFDDQFSVERPDGSNFTLKIRSTKLEDSAMYFCASSGISRRNQPQHFGDGTRLSIL.

The chain links TRBV20-1 to TRBJ2-3; D ambiguous. The CDR3 contains 11 residues. The V end was cut by 6 bases, the J end by 2 bases, with 6 bases between. The germline V gene encodes CDR1 DFQATT and CDR2 SNEGSKA (reference sequence). CDR3 residues: CSAPSTDTQYF. CDR3 bases: TGCAGTGCCCCCTCCACAGATACGCAGTATTTT.

The rearrangement uses TRBV19 and TRBJ1-5; 8 bases match TRBD1. The CDR3 loop spans 13 amino acids. Germline CDR1 LNHDA, CDR2 SQIVND (reference sequence). J gave up 7 bases and V 5 bases, and 4 bases lay outside the gene matches. Here the CDR3 reads CASSEQGGQPQHF. The CDR3 DNA reads TGTGCCAGTAGTGAACAGGGGGGGCAGCCCCAGCATTTT.

This clone has just one count. This sequence joins TRBV9 and TRBJ2-5; a weak D match, TRBD2 (7 bases). The germline V and J ends were trimmed by 7 bases and 5 bases, with 18 bases remaining between them. CDR1 is SGDLS, CDR2 YYNGEE, per germline. The CDR3 contains 14 residues. CDR3 sequence reads: CASGPGRGLETQYF. The CDR3 nucleotides read TGTGCCAGCGGCCCCGGGCGGGGGCTGGAGACCCAGTACTTC.

This clone was found once. This sequence joins TRBV11-2 and TRBJ2-6, with D perhaps matching TRBD2 (6 bases). Germline V CDR1 and CDR2: SGHAT, FQNNGV. The germline V and J ends were trimmed by 0 bases and 4 bases, with 10 bases remaining between them. The CDR3 is made up of 16 amino acids. The CDR3 coding sequence is TGTGCCAGCAGCTTAGAGGGAGGACAAGGGGCCAACGTCCTGACTTTC. It yields the protein CASSLEGGQGANVLTF.

The chain recombines TRBV28 with TRBJ1-5; unclear D gene. Looked up from germline, CDR1 is MDHEN and CDR2 is SYDVKM. Trimming stripped 5 bases from V and 0 bases from J, with 20 bases between. This CDR3 has 18 residues. The CDR3 is CASSSALLGSVSNQPQHF. The CDR3 DNA follows: TGTGCCAGCAGTAGCGCCCTCCTCGGAAGCGTTAGCAATCAGCCCCAGCATTTT.

The chain carries TRBV6-1 and TRBJ2-7; a possible D gene is TRBD2 (6 bases). Per the germline V gene, CDR1 is MNHNS and CDR2 is SASEGT. Trimming removed 5 bases at V and 7 bases at J, with 18 bases between. The CDR3 covers 14 residues. The CDR3 is CASSSQGTGEEQYF. CDR3 DNA: TGTGCCAGCAGTTCCCAGGGTACGGGGGAAGAGCAGTACTTC.

The V gene is TRBV7-2, the J gene TRBJ2-5; no clear D gene. The length of the CDR3 is 15 residues. Germline V gene sequence: CDR1 SGHTA, CDR2 FQGNSA. Trimming left V 2 bases short and J 5 bases short, with 15 bases between. DNA of the CDR3: TGTGCCAGCAGCTTAATGGGCCAAGACGGCGAGACCCAGTACTTC. It encodes CASSLMGQDGETQYF.